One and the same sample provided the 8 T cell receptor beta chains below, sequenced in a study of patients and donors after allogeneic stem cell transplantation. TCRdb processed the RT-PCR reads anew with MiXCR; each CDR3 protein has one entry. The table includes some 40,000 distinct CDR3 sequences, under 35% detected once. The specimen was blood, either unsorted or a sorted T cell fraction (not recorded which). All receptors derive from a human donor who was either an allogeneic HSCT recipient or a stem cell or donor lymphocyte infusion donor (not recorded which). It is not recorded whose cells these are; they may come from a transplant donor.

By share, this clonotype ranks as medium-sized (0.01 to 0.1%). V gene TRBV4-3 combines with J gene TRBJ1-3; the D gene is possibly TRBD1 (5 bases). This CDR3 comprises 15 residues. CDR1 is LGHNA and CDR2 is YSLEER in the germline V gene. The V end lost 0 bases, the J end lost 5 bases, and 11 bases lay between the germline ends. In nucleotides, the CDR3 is TGCGCCAGCAGCCAAGAGAACGCAGGGAGAAACACCATATATTTT. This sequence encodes CASSQENAGRNTIYF.

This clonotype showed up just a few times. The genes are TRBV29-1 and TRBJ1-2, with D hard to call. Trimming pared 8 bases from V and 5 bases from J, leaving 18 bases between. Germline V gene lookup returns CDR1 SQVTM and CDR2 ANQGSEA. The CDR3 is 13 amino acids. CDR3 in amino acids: CSSCRPYPYGYTF. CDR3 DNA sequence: TGCAGCTCCTGTCGACCGTACCCATATGGCTACACCTTC.

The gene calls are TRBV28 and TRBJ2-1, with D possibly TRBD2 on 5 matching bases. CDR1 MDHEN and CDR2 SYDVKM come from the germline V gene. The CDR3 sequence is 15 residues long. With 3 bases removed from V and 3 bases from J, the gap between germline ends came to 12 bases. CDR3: CASSFPPTSYNEQFF. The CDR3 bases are TGTGCCAGCAGTTTCCCGCCCACTAGCTACAATGAGCAGTTCTTC. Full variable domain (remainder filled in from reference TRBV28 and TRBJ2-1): DVKVTQSSRYLVKRTGEKVFLECVQDMDHENMFWYRQDPGLGLRLIYFSYDVKMKEKGDIPEGYSVSREKKERFSLILESASTNQTSMYLCASSFPPTSYNEQFFGPGTRLTVL.

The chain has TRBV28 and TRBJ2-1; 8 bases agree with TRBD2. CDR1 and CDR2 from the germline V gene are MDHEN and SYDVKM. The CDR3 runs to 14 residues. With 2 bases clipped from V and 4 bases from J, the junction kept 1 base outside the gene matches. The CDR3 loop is CASSLLAGYNEQFF. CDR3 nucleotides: TGTGCCAGCAGTTTACTAGCGGGTTACAATGAGCAGTTCTTC.

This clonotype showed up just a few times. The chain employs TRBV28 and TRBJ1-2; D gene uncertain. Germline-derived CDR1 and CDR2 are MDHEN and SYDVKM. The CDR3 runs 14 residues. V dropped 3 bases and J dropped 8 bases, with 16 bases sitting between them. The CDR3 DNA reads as TGTGCCAGCAGTTTGGAAGGAATCCTGGGGGGCTACACCTTC. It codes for CASSLEGILGGYTF.

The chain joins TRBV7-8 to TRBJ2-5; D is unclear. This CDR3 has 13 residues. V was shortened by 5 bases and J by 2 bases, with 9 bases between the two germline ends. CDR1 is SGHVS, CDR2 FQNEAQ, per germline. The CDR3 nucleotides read TGTGCCAGCAGCCTCGGCCATCAAGAGACCCAGTACTTC. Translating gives CASSLGHQETQYF.

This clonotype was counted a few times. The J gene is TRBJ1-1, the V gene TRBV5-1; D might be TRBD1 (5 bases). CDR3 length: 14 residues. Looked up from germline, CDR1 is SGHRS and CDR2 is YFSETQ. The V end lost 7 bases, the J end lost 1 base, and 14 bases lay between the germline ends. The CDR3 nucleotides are TGCGCCAGCGCCCTTGGGGCCGCGAACACTGAAGCTTTCTTT. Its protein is CASALGAANTEAFF.

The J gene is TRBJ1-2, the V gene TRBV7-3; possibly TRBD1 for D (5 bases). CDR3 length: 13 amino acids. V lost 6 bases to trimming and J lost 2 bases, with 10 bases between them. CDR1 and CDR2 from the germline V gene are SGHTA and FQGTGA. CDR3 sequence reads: CASRPGTNYGYTF. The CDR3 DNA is TGTGCCAGCAGACCAGGGACGAACTATGGCTACACCTTC.